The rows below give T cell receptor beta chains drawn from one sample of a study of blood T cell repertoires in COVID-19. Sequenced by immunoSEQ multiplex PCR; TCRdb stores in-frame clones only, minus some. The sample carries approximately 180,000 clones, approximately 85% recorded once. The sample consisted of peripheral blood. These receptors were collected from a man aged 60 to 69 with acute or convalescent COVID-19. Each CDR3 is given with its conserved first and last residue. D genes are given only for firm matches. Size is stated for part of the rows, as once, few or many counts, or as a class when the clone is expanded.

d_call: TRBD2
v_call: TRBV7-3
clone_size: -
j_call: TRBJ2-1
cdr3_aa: CASSVTGTSVRNEQFF
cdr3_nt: TGTGCCAGCAGCGTAACCGGGACTAGCGTACGCAATGAGCAGTTCTTC

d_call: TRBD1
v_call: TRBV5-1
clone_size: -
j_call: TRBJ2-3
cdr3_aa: CASSRSDRERDTQYF
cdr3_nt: TGCGCCAGCAGCAGATCCGACAGGGAGAGGGATACGCAGTATTTT

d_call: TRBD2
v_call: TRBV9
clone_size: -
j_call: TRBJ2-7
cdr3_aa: CASSPGVSSGAYEQYF
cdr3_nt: TGTGCCAGCAGCCCGGGGGTGAGTAGCGGGGCCTACGAGCAGTACTTC

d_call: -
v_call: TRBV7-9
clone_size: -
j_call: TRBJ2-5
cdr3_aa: CASSFRQDQETQYF
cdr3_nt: TGTGCCAGCAGCTTCCGACAGGACCAAGAGACCCAGTACTTC

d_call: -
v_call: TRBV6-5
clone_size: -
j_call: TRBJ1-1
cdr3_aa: CASRSGGSTEAFF
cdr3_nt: TGTGCCAGCAGGTCCGGGGGTTCTACTGAAGCTTTCTTT

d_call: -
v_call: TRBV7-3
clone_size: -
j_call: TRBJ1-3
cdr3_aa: CASSRGYGNTIYF
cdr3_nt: TGTGCCAGCAGCCGGGGATATGGAAACACCATATATTTT

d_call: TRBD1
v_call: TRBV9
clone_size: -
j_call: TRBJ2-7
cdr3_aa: CASSGGTGGIYEQYF
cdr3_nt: TGTGCCAGCAGCGGAGGGACAGGGGGAATTTACGAGCAGTACTTC

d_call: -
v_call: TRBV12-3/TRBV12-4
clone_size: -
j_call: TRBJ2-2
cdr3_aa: CASSFSPGELFF
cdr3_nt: TGTGCCAGCAGTTTCTCTCCCGGGGAGCTGTTTTTT

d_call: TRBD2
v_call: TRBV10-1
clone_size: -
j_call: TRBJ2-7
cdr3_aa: CASSVGEGEQYF
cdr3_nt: TGCGCCAGCAGTGTCGGGGAGGGCGAGCAGTACTTC

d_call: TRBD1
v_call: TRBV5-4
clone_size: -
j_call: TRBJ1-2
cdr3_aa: CASSTNRQGHGYTF
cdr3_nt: TGTGCCAGCAGTACCAACCGACAGGGACACGGCTACACCTTC

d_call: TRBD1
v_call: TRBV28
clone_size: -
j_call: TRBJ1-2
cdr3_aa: CASSHRGQGAYGYTF
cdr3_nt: TGTGCCAGCAGTCACCGGGGACAGGGTGCCTATGGCTACACCTTC

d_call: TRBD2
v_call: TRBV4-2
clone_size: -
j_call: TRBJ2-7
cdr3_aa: CASRSNSGRDEQYF
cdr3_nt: TGTGCCAGCAGATCCAATAGCGGGAGGGACGAGCAGTACTTC

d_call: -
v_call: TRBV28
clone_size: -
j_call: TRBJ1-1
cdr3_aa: CASTLGSLNTEAFF
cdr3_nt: TGTGCCAGCACCCTTGGGAGTTTGAACACTGAAGCTTTCTTT

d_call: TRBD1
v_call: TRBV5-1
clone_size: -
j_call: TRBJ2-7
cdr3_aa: CASRGGQLREQYF
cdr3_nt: TGCGCCAGCAGAGGGGGACAGTTAAGGGAGCAGTACTTC

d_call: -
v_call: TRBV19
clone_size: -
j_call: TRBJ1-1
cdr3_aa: CASSIDRGQDTEAFF
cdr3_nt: TGTGCCAGTAGTATAGATCGAGGACAAGACACTGAAGCTTTCTTT

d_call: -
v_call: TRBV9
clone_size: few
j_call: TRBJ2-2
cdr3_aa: CASSASGGNTGELFF
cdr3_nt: TGTGCCAGCAGCGCCTCAGGAGGGAACACCGGGGAGCTGTTTTTT

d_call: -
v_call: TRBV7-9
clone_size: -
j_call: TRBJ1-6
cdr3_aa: CASSSNQAGSPLHF
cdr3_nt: TGTGCCAGCAGCTCTAACCAAGCTGGTTCACCCCTCCACTTT

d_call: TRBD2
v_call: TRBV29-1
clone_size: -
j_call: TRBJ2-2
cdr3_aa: CSVDVGTMNTGELFF
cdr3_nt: TGCAGCGTTGACGTCGGGACTATGAACACCGGGGAGCTGTTTTTT

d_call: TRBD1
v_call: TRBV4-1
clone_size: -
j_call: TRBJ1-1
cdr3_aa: CASSQYPGTVNTEAFF
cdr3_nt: TGCGCCAGCAGCCAATATCCCGGGACAGTAAACACTGAAGCTTTCTTT